A selection of T cell receptor beta chains follows, all from one sample in a study of CD8 T cells in ankylosing spondylitis. TCRdb reprocessed the 5' RACE reads via MiXCR and lists one record per CDR3 protein. Of about 140,000 distinct CDR3 sequences listed, 7% to 10% were seen once; the top ten hold approximately 6.8%. The sequencing input was synovial fluid, either unsorted or a sorted T cell fraction (not recorded which). Receptors were obtained from a male donor with ankylosing spondylitis. Both conserved end residues are part of each CDR3. The D gene is left open where the match is weak. Clone size is stated in some rows and not others, as once, few, many or a class when expanded.

>TRBD1|TRBV6-2/TRBV6-3|.|TRBJ2-5
TGTGCCAGCAGTTCTAGACAGGGGATAAAGGAGACCCAGTACTTC
CASSSRQGIKETQYF
>.|TRBV12-3/TRBV12-4|.|TRBJ2-1
TGTGCCAGCAGTCGATTGACTCCCGGGAAGTTCTTC
CASSRLTPGKFF
>TRBD2|TRBV20-1|.|TRBJ2-4
TGCAGTCCCAAATTACCCGGGACTAGCGGGAGGGACATTCAGTACTTC
CSPKLPGTSGRDIQYF
>.|TRBV4-2|few|TRBJ2-7
TGTGCCAGCAGCCACCGGTTAGGACAGCCCTCCTACGAGCAGTACTTC
CASSHRLGQPSYEQYF
>.|TRBV11-3|.|TRBJ2-6
TGTGCCAGCAGCTTAGGGGGATTTGGGGCCAACGTCCTGACTTTC
CASSLGGFGANVLTF
>.|TRBV5-1|.|TRBJ2-5
TGCGCCAGCAGCTTTGGCTTCGGCAGGGCAGGGGAGACCCAGTACTTC
CASSFGFGRAGETQYF
>.|TRBV20-1|many|TRBJ2-5
TGCAGTGCTAGACAGGGGGAGACCCAGTACTTC
CSARQGETQYF
>.|TRBV9|once|TRBJ2-7
TGTGCCAGCAGCCTCAGTCCCTTCCCTAACGAGCAGTACTTC
CASSLSPFPNEQYF
>TRBD2|TRBV28|.|TRBJ2-5
TGTGCCAGCAACCGGGGGGGGGTGGAGACCCAGTACTTC
CASNRGGVETQYF
>.|TRBV5-1|.|TRBJ2-5
TGCGCCAGCAGCGACCTCCAAGGCGAGACCCAGTACTTC
CASSDLQGETQYF
>TRBD2|TRBV12-3/TRBV12-4|many|TRBJ2-3
TGTGCCAGCAGTTTAGGTAGCGGGGTAGGCCCAGGTACGCAGTATTTT
CASSLGSGVGPGTQYF
>.|TRBV5-1|many|TRBJ1-4
TGCGCCAGCAGCAACTACGGTCCTAATGAAAAACTGTTTTTT
CASSNYGPNEKLFF
>TRBD1|TRBV9|few|TRBJ2-1
TGTGCCAGCAGCGATGGACAGGCCGGAGACAATGAGCAGTTCTTC
CASSDGQAGDNEQFF
>.|TRBV3-1|many|TRBJ1-1
TGTGCCAGCAGCCCCCAGGTGATGAACACTGAAGCTTTCTTT
CASSPQVMNTEAFF
>.|TRBV3-1|.|TRBJ2-7
TGTGCCAGCAGCATAAGCGGGCGGGCGGCGGAGCAGTACTTC
CASSISGRAAEQYF
>.|TRBV5-1|many|TRBJ2-3
TGCGCCAGCAGCTTCAGTGGGGCGCGAAGAGATACGCAGTATTTT
CASSFSGARRDTQYF
>.|TRBV6-1|few|TRBJ2-1
TGTGCCAGCAGTCACGCTTCGTTAGCGGAACGAAACAATGAGCAGTTCTTC
CASSHASLAERNNEQFF
>.|TRBV24-1|many|TRBJ2-1
TGTGCCACCAGTGATTTTCGTGGGAGGCCTAGCTCCTACAATGAGCAGTTCTTC
CATSDFRGRPSSYNEQFF
>.|TRBV3-1|.|TRBJ2-1
TGTGCCAGCAGCCACTGTCGGGGGAGGAACAATGAGCAGTTCTTC
CASSHCRGRNNEQFF
>TRBD1|TRBV28|.|TRBJ1-6
TGTGCCAGCAGCATCGCCGGGACAGGGATTAATTCACCCCTCCACTTT
CASSIAGTGINSPLHF
>TRBD2|TRBV11-2|many|TRBJ2-7
TGTGCCAGCAGCTTAAGGGCGGGACTAGCGGGGTTTGCCTACGAGCAGTACTTC
CASSLRAGLAGFAYEQYF
>.|TRBV7-2|many|TRBJ2-3
TGTGCCAGCAGCCACTCCCTCCGGGGGAGCCGCACAGATACGCAGTATTTT
CASSHSLRGSRTDTQYF
>.|TRBV29-1|.|TRBJ2-1
TGCAGCGTCCACGGGCCGTATAGTGAGCAGTTCTTC
CSVHGPYSEQFF
>.|TRBV5-1|.|TRBJ1-1
TGCGCCAGCAGCTTCGAGGGGAGCACTGAAGCTTTCTTT
CASSFEGSTEAFF
>.|TRBV19|.|TRBJ2-3
TGTGCCAGTAAATACAGGAGAGGTAGCACAGATACGCAGTATTTT
CASKYRRGSTDTQYF
>.|TRBV19|few|TRBJ2-5
TGTGCCAGTAGTATAGGACCAACTCAAGAGACCCAGTACTTC
CASSIGPTQETQYF
>.|TRBV7-2|many|TRBJ1-6
TGTGCCAGCAACCTCCGGTCAGGGAATTCACCCCTCCACTTT
CASNLRSGNSPLHF
>TRBD1|TRBV20-1|many|TRBJ2-7
TGCAGTGCTAGTTACAGGGGGCCCGAGCAGTACTTC
CSASYRGPEQYF
>.|TRBV9|.|TRBJ1-1
TGTGCCAGCAGCTCCTCTGGGCAGAGCACTGAAGCTTTCTTT
CASSSSGQSTEAFF
>TRBD1|TRBV5-1|many|TRBJ2-2
TGCGCCAGCACTAGACAGGGATCCACCGGGGAGCTGTTTTTT
CASTRQGSTGELFF
>.|TRBV11-1|few|TRBJ2-2
TGTGCCACCGGCGGTAGGGCGGACACCGGGGAGCTGTTTTTT
CATGGRADTGELFF
>TRBD1|TRBV20-1|many|TRBJ1-1
TGCAGTGCCGACAGGGCGAGAACTGAAGCTTTCTTT
CSADRARTEAFF
>.|TRBV27|many|TRBJ2-1
TGTGCCAGCAGTAATAGGGGCTACAATGAGCAGTTCTTC
CASSNRGYNEQFF
>TRBD2|TRBV4-3|.|TRBJ2-1
TGCGCCAGCAGCCTCCTCTTGACTAGCGCTCAAAATGAGCAGATCTTC
CASSLLLTSAQNEQIF
>.|TRBV11-2|few|TRBJ1-6
TGTGCCAGCAGCTTGGACATTAATTCACCCCTCCACTTT
CASSLDINSPLHF
>.|TRBV20-1|few|TRBJ2-5
TGCAGTGCTAGCTCCAGCAGATTGGGGACCCAGTACTTC
CSASSSRLGTQYF
>.|TRBV6-1|.|TRBJ2-6
TGTGCCAGCAGCTTGATTCTCTCTGGGGCCAACGTCCTGACTTTC
CASSLILSGANVLTF
>.|TRBV21-1|many|TRBJ2-5
TGTGCCAGCGGTCCCTGGGAGCGAGAGACCCAGTACTTC
CASGPWERETQYF
>.|TRBV3-2|.|TRBJ2-6
TGTGCCACCAGCAAAGATCCGGGCGGTGCCTCTGGGGCCAACGTCCTGACTTTC
CATSKDPGGASGANVLTF
>TRBD1|TRBV28|.|TRBJ1-1
TGTGCCAGCAGTCCTACGACAGGGCCCGAAGCTTTCTTT
CASSPTTGPEAFF
>.|TRBV18|few|TRBJ1-5
TGTGCCAGCTCACCATCAGGGTCCGATCAGCCCCAGCATTTT
CASSPSGSDQPQHF
>TRBD1|TRBV2|few|TRBJ2-5
TGTGCCAGCAGTCCTCAGACAGGGGGGACCCAGTACTTC
CASSPQTGGTQYF
>.|TRBV7-2|many|TRBJ1-5
TGTGCCAGCAGCACTAGGGGGGGGGGCAATCAGCCCCAGCATTTT
CASSTRGGGNQPQHF
>TRBD1|TRBV6-1|many|TRBJ2-5
TGTGCCAGCAGAAAGGGACAGGGAAGTTCTGAGACCCAGTACTTC
CASRKGQGSSETQYF
>TRBD2|TRBV11-2|many|TRBJ2-5
TGTGCCAGACAGAGGTCCCCACTAGCGGGAGTGGGGGTTAAAGAGACCCAGTACTTC
CARQRSPLAGVGVKETQYF
>TRBD1|TRBV7-2|few|TRBJ2-7
TGTGCCAGCAGCTCACGGACAGGGGGCGCTTACGAGCAGTACTTC
CASSSRTGGAYEQYF
>.|TRBV20-1|.|TRBJ1-5
TGCAGTGCTAGACTGGTCCAGGGTCCCTATAGCAATCAGCCCCAGCATTTT
CSARLVQGPYSNQPQHF
>TRBD2|TRBV7-8|many|TRBJ2-3
TGTGCCAGCAGCCTCCCGACTAGCGGGTCTAGCACAGATACGCAGTATTTT
CASSLPTSGSSTDTQYF